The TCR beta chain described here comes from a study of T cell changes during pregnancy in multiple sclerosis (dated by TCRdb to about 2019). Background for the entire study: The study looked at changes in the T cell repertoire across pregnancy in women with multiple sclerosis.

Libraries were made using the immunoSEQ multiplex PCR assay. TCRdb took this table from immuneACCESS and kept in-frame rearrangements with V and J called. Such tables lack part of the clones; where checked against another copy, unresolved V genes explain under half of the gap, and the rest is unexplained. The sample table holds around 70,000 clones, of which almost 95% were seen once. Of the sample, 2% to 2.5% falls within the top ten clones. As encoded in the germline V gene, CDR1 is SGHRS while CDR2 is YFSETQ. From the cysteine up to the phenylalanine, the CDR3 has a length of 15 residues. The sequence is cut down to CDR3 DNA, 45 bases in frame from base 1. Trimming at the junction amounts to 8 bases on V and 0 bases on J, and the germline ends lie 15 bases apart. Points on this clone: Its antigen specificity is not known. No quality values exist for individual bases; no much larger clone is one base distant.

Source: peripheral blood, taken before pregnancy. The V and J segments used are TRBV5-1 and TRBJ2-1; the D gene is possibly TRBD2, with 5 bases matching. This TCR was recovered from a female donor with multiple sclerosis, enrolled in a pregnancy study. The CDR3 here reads CASQADPSSYNEQFF. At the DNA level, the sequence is TGCGCCAGTCAAGCGGACCCCAGCTCCTACAATGAGCAGTTCTTC.